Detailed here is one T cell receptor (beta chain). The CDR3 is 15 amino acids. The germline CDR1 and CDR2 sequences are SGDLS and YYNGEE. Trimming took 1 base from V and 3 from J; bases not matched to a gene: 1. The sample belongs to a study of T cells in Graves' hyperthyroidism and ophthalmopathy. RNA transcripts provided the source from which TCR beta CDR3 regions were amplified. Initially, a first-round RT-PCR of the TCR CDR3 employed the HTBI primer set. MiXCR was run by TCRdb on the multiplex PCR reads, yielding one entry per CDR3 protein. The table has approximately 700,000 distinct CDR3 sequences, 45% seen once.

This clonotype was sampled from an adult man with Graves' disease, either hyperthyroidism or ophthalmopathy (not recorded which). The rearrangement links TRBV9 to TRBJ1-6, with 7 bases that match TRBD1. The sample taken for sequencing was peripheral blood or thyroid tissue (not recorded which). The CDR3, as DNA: TGTGCCAGCAGCGTAAGGGACAGCTATAATTCACCCCTCCACTTT. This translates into CASSVRDSYNSPLHF.